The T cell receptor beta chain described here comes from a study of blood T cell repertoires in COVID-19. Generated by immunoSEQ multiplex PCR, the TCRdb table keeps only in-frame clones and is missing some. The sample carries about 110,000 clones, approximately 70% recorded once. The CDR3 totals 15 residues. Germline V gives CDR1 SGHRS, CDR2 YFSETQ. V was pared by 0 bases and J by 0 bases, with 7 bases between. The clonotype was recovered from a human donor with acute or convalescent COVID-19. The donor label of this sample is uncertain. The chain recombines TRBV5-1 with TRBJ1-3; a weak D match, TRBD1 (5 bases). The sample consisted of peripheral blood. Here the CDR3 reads CASSLGGPSGNTIYF. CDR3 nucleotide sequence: TGCGCCAGCAGCTTGGGGGGCCCCTCTGGAAACACCATATATTTT.